The T cell receptor beta chain described here comes from a study of post-analysis software for immune sequencing data. Study in general: Relapsing-remitting, secondary progressive and progressive-relapsing forms made up the multiple sclerosis disease courses.

The CDR3 contains 13 residues. TCR beta cDNA libraries had unique molecular identifiers. MiXCR was run by TCRdb on the PCR reads, yielding one entry per CDR3 protein. Of 350,000 to 500,000 distinct CDR3 sequences in the sample, 30% to 45% were seen once. This clonotype has just a few counts. As yet, its antigen is unknown. Germline and junction disagree at one end, which may indicate a read error. Findings and caveats of the study: Among multiple sclerosis patients, normalized Chao1 diversity was significantly below that of controls. Compared with controls, patients had more of about 5 TRBV segments, including TRBV5-6, TRBV5-1 and TRBV20-1.

The sequencing input was blood. The sequence was collected from a girl aged 2 to 10 with multiple sclerosis. The chain carries TRBV12-3 or TRBV12-4 and TRBJ2-2; perhaps D is TRBD1 or TRBD2 (5 bases each). CDR3 in amino acids: CASRSTATGERFF. CDR3 coding DNA: TGTGCCAGCAGATCGACAGCGACCGGGGAGCGGTTTTTT.